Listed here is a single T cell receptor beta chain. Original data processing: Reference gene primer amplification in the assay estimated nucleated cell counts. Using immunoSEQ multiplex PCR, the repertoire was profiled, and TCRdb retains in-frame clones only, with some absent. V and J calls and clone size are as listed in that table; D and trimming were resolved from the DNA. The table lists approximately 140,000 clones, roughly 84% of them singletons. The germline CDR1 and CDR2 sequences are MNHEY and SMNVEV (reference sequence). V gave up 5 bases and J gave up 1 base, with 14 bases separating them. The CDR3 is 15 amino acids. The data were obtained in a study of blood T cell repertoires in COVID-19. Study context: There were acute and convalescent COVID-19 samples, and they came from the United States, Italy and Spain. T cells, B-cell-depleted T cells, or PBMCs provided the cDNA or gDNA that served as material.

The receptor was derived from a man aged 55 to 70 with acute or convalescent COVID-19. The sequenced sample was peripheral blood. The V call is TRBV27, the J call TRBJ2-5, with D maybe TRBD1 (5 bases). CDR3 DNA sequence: TGTGCCAGCAGTAACCGGACAACTCCCCAAGAGACCCAGTACTTC. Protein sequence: CASSNRTTPQETQYF.